This T cell receptor (beta chain) derives from a study of control samples from healthy donors and cancer patients. This CDR3 comprises 16 residues. V shed 5 bases, J shed 6 bases, and the junction held 11 bases outside the gene matches. Germline lookup yields CDR1 MDHEN and CDR2 SYDVKM. Sequencing used immunoSEQ multiplex PCR; TCRdb keeps in-frame clones, though not all of them. Among about 180,000 clones listed, roughly nine tenths were seen once. The clonotype was recovered from a man younger than 45 in good health. Sequencing was done on a sample of blood. The chain combines TRBV28 with TRBJ2-2; 8 bases fit TRBD2. Here the CDR3 DNA reads TGTGCCAGCAGTCCCTTTTTCGGGAGGGCCGCCGGGGAGCTGTTTTTT. Its protein product is CASSPFFGRAAGELFF.